This passage covers 22 T cell receptor beta chains from one sample sequenced in a study of glioma-infiltrating T cells. TCR alpha and beta CDR3 regions were amplified from RNA using iRepertoire nested multiplex PCR. TCRdb passed the multiplex PCR reads through MiXCR, listing each CDR3 protein once. The sample consists of under 6,500 distinct CDR3 sequences, less than 50% of them appearing once. Sequencing was done on a sample of glioma tissue, nonneoplastic brain tissue, or PBMCs (not recorded which). The receptors shown here come from a human donor with low-grade glioma or glioblastoma, undergoing nonglioma brain surgery, or in good health (not recorded which).

Notes on this clonotype: Possible read error: a much larger clone is one base away. The chain joins TRBV18 to TRBJ2-7, with D possibly being TRBD2 (6 bases). The V gene's germline CDR1 is KGHSH and CDR2 LQKENI. The CDR3 spans 12 residues. CDR3 protein: CASSPPTGEQHF. The CDR3 region has the DNA TGTGCCAGCTCACCACCGACGGGAGAGCAGCACTTC.

By share of the sample, this clonotype is medium-sized. CDR3 loop: CASSLQGGSQYF. CDR3 DNA: TGTGCCAGCAGTTTACAGGGCGGGTCCCAGTACTTC. This chain uses TRBV28 with TRBJ2-5, with D perhaps given as TRBD1 or TRBD2 (5 bases each). Trimming cost V 2 bases and J 9 bases, with 10 bases left between them. This CDR3 region has 12 residues. Germline assignment: CDR1 MDHEN and CDR2 SYDVKM.

Judged by abundance, this clonotype is medium-sized. The V gene is TRBV27, the J gene TRBJ2-7, with D possibly matching TRBD1 (5 bases). This CDR3 region has 14 residues. In germline, CDR1 is MNHEY, CDR2 SMNVEV (reference sequence). V was trimmed by 6 bases and J by 2 bases, leaving 14 bases between them. The CDR3 spells CASRSQGLPYEQYF. The CDR3 DNA follows: TGTGCCAGCAGGTCTCAGGGCCTTCCCTACGAGCAGTACTTC.

This clonotype is medium-sized (0.01 to 0.1%) in the sample. This chain joins TRBV6-1 and TRBJ2-1; a weak D match, TRBD2 (5 bases). In germline, CDR1 is MNHNS, CDR2 SASEGT. V was trimmed by 5 bases and J by 10 bases, leaving 12 bases between them. The CDR3 covers 12 residues. Here the CDR3 reads CASSPGSGEQFF. The CDR3 nucleotides are TGTGCCAGCAGTCCTGGGTCGGGGGAGCAGTTCTTC.

This clonotype appeared a few times. The chain joins TRBV6-1 to TRBJ2-1, with 7 positions matching TRBD2. J was trimmed by 10 bases and V by 8 bases; bases with no gene match: 14. CDR1 and CDR2 from the germline V gene are MNHNS and SASEGT. The CDR3 loop spans 14 amino acids. CDR3 bases: TGTGCCAGCCGGCCCCCCGGGACTACCGTCGAGCAGTTCTTC. Protein: CASRPPGTTVEQFF.

This clonotype appeared a single time. At one of its ends the junction is not consistent with the germline gene, which may arise from a read error. The gene calls are TRBV6-1 and TRBJ2-2; 9 nucleotides match TRBD1. CDR1 and CDR2 (germline): MNHNS, SASEGT. The CDR3 spans 16 residues. This chain's CDR3 is CAISAGTGLNTGELFF. The DNA of the CDR3 is TGTGCCATCAGTGCCGGGACAGGGCTAAACACCGGGGAGCTGTTTTTT.

The chain uses TRBV6-5 and TRBJ1-2; 8 bases agree with TRBD1. Germline V gene sequence: CDR1 MNHEY, CDR2 SVGAGI. V gave up 10 bases and J gave up 6 bases; unmatched junction bases: 4. The CDR3 length is 11 residues. This chain's CDR3 is CAIGQGDGYTF. The CDR3 DNA reads TGTGCCATCGGACAGGGCGATGGCTACACCTTC.

This clonotype was seen many times. This rearrangement joins TRBV11-2 to TRBJ2-1, with TRBD2 matching 14 bases. Germline V lookup: CDR1 SGHAT, CDR2 FQNNGV. The V gene end was trimmed by 4 bases and the J gene end by 8 bases; junction bases not matched to a gene: 10. The CDR3 sequence is 17 residues long. The DNA of the CDR3 is TGTGCCAGCAGCTCCTCGACTAGCGGGAGGGCCCCCCATGAGCAGTTCTTC. Protein product: CASSSSTSGRAPHEQFF.

A few counts support this clonotype. This chain connects TRBV7-2 to TRBJ1-5; D is ambiguous. Germline CDR1 is SGHTA and CDR2 is FQGNSA. The CDR3 spans 12 residues. Trimming removed 1 base from V and 9 bases from J, with 7 bases in between. The CDR3 DNA follows: TGTGCCAGCAGCTTAGGGGAGGGGCCCCAGCATTTT. It is translated as CASSLGEGPQHF.

The J gene is TRBJ2-1, the V gene TRBV30; 7 bases map to TRBD1. This CDR3 region has 14 residues. The germline V gene encodes CDR1 GTSNPN and CDR2 SVGIG (reference sequence). V gave up 5 bases and J gave up 7 bases; unmatched junction bases: 11. The CDR3 here is CAWARRTGRNEQFF. CDR3 bases: TGTGCCTGGGCTAGGAGGACAGGTCGGAATGAGCAGTTCTTC.

This clonotype is judged medium-sized. This chain links TRBV3-1 with TRBJ2-2; D may correspond to TRBD1 or TRBD2 (5 bases each). Trimming removed 6 bases from V and 3 bases from J, with 8 bases in between. This CDR3 is 13 amino acids long. Germline values: CDR1 LGHDT, CDR2 YNNKEL (reference sequence). The DNA for the CDR3 is TGTGCCAGCAGTCTGGGGGACACCGGGGAGCTGTTTTTT. Its protein is CASSLGDTGELFF.

The J gene is TRBJ2-1, the V gene TRBV20-1, with TRBD2 identical over 7 bases. The germline V gene encodes CDR1 DFQATT and CDR2 SNEGSKA (reference sequence). The J segment lost 8 bases and the V segment lost 5 bases, leaving 6 bases of the junction unmatched. The CDR3 is 12 amino acids. CDR3 coding DNA: TGCAGTGCTTCTCGCGGGAGATATGAGCAGTTCTTC. Protein: CSASRGRYEQFF.

About this clonotype itself: A junction end diverges from the germline sequence, so it may reflect a read error. The chain employs TRBV27 and TRBJ1-1; 7 nucleotides line up with TRBD1. Germline V CDR1 and CDR2: MNHEY, SMNVEV (reference sequence). This CDR3 region has 14 residues. This CDR3 is CASNHRGSNAEAFF. CDR3 DNA sequence: TGTGCCAGCAACCACAGGGGATCGAACGCTGAAGCTTTCTTT.

This clonotype showed up just a few times. V gene TRBV10-3 combines with J gene TRBJ2-1, with 14 bases fitting TRBD2. The trim removed 6 bases at V and 8 bases at J, leaving 6 bases unmatched. The germline V gene has CDR1 ENHRY and CDR2 SYGVKD. The CDR3 totals 15 residues. This chain's CDR3 is CAIRGRLAGGDEQFF. CDR3 sequence (DNA): TGTGCCATCAGAGGGAGACTAGCGGGAGGGGATGAGCAGTTCTTC.

This sequence joins TRBV7-2 and TRBJ2-3; a weak D match, TRBD1 (5 bases). The CDR3 runs 14 residues. Trimming shortened V by 7 bases and J by 7 bases, and 18 bases separated the two germline ends. CDR1 SGHTA and CDR2 FQGNSA come from the germline V gene. As DNA, the CDR3 is TGTGCCAGCACCCGTGACAGTGCGGCAAATACGCAGTATTTT. Translation gives CASTRDSAANTQYF.

This clonotype has only a few counts. The genes are TRBV29-1 and TRBJ2-5, with D uncertain. Between the trimmed V and J ends, which lost 3 bases and 5 bases, there was a span of 4 bases. CDR3 length: 10 residues. Germline CDR1 SQVTM, CDR2 ANQGSEA. For the CDR3, the DNA is TGCAGCGTTGAGAGTGAGACCCAGTACTTC. It yields the protein CSVESETQYF.

Details on this clonotype: In this CDR3 the conserved last residue, phenylalanine or tryptophan, is missing, so a read error is likely. The limits of the CDR3 on the DNA are not certain, so only TCRdb's listed CDR3 is given. The rearrangement uses TRBV28 and TRBJ1-2. Inclusive of both ends, the CDR3 amounts to 12 amino acids. Germline CDR1 MDHEN, CDR2 SYDVKM. The CDR3 spells CASSPRDYGHTS.

The rearrangement links TRBV20-1 to TRBJ2-1; 14 bases agree with TRBD2. Germline loops: CDR1 DFQATT, CDR2 SNEGSKA (reference sequence). The CDR3 covers 16 residues. V lost 0 bases, J lost 9 bases, and 7 bases stayed unmatched. The CDR3 region has the DNA TGCAGTGCTAGAGATATTGGGACTAGCGGGAGAGGTGAGCAGTTCTTC. Protein: CSARDIGTSGRGEQFF.

Sample share makes this clonotype medium-sized. In DNA form, the CDR3 reads TGTGCCACCAGCAGAGATTTAGCGGACTACAATGAGCAGTTCTTC. This encodes CATSRDLADYNEQFF. V and J are TRBV15 and TRBJ2-1; a weak D match, TRBD2 (6 bases). The V end was cut by 0 bases, the J end by 3 bases, with 9 bases between. The CDR3 is made up of 15 amino acids. Germline CDR1 and CDR2: LNHNV and YYDKDF (reference sequence).

This clonotype was recorded at least ten times. The CDR3 loop is CASSRGGGSNEQFF. The CDR3 DNA sequence: TGTGCCAGCAGCCGAGGAGGAGGCAGTAATGAGCAGTTCTTC. The V gene is TRBV6-1, the J gene TRBJ2-1; tentative D call: TRBD2 (5 bases). V lost 6 bases and J lost 7, with 16 bases in between. CDR3 length: 14 amino acids. Germline CDR1 MNHNS, CDR2 SASEGT.

The chain is built from TRBV27 and TRBJ2-7; 8 bases fit TRBD2. V lost 4 bases, J lost 0 bases, and 5 bases stayed unmatched. Germline V gives CDR1 MNHEY, CDR2 SMNVEV (reference sequence). The CDR3 runs 15 residues. CDR3 sequence (DNA): TGTGCCAGCAGTTCCCCCGGGACTAGCTCCTACGAGCAGTACTTC. Its translation is CASSSPGTSSYEQYF.

This clonotype is deemed medium-sized (0.01 to 0.1%). The chain uses TRBV20-1 and TRBJ2-4, with 7 bases that match TRBD2. The germline CDR1 and CDR2 sequences are DFQATT and SNEGSKA (reference sequence). V trimming: 7 bases; J trimming: 2 bases; junction bases outside the gene matches: 8. The CDR3 extends over 14 amino acids. CDR3 sequence reads: CSGTREGTKNIQYF. CDR3 bases: TGCAGTGGGACTAGGGAGGGGACCAAAAACATTCAGTACTTC.